This T cell receptor beta chain came from a study of blood T cells in healthy people across ages. CDR1 is DFQATT and CDR2 is SNEGSKA in the germline V gene (reference sequence). There are 12 residues in the CDR3. Trimming removed 7 bases at V and 3 bases at J, with 13 bases between. The donors, aged roughly 6 to 90, were healthy Caucasians from Russia. Total RNA extraction produced at least 5.5 micrograms (per sample) for the study. Sample-barcoded 5' priming and a J-beta primer mix drove a second PCR of roughly 6 to 12 cycles. In TCRdb, the 5' RACE reads were re-called with MiXCR into one record per CDR3 protein. The sample contains 600,000 to 800,000 distinct CDR3 sequences, 21% of which appear only once. Study-wide results and caveats: Per million T cells, the diversity of TCR beta decreased roughly linearly as age advanced. Strong correlation existed between TCR beta diversity and naive T cell percentage.

This clonotype was found a few times. Its antigen is unidentified. This receptor was obtained from a man aged 70 or older in good health. The chain links TRBV20-1 to TRBJ2-7; possible D gene TRBD1, 6 bases. Material: blood. CDR3 DNA: TGCAGTGTAGGCAGGGGCGGCTACGAGCAGTACTTC. Its protein product is CSVGRGGYEQYF.